A selection of T cell receptor beta chains follows, all from one sample in a study of blood T cell repertoires in COVID-19. Sequenced by immunoSEQ multiplex PCR; TCRdb stores in-frame clones only, minus some. This table holds roughly 160,000 clones, roughly nine tenths found once. Sequences were obtained from PBMCs or T cells enriched from blood (not recorded which). The receptor source for this set is a woman aged 45-65 years who had recovered from COVID-19. CDR3s include the opening cysteine and the closing phenylalanine or tryptophan.

v_call: TRBV12-3/TRBV12-4
j_call: TRBJ1-6
cdr3_aa: CASSLVENSPLHF

v_call: TRBV6-5
j_call: TRBJ2-2
cdr3_aa: CASRNDRGSGELFF

v_call: TRBV11-2
j_call: TRBJ2-5
cdr3_aa: CASSPAELTGKETQYF

v_call: TRBV4-2
j_call: TRBJ1-6
cdr3_aa: CASSQEQSRYNSPLHF

v_call: TRBV5-1
j_call: TRBJ2-7
cdr3_aa: CASSARVTGGSYEQYF

v_call: TRBV11-2
j_call: TRBJ1-2
cdr3_aa: CASSLRQGNYGYTF

v_call: TRBV28
j_call: TRBJ2-1
cdr3_aa: CASKGGGVYNEQFF

v_call: TRBV9
j_call: TRBJ2-4
cdr3_aa: CASSVGGGAKNIQYF

v_call: TRBV7-2
j_call: TRBJ2-2
cdr3_aa: CASSPLVNTGELFF

v_call: TRBV24-1
j_call: TRBJ2-5
cdr3_aa: CATSDLGGGAETQYF

v_call: TRBV27
j_call: TRBJ1-2
cdr3_aa: CASSNLISGQGGGGYTF

v_call: TRBV19
j_call: TRBJ1-1
cdr3_aa: CASRTTGGGENTEAFF

v_call: TRBV7-3
j_call: TRBJ2-7
cdr3_aa: CASSLKAGLYEQYF

v_call: TRBV7-3
j_call: TRBJ1-2
cdr3_aa: CASSRDRSYGYTF

v_call: TRBV28
j_call: TRBJ2-1
cdr3_aa: CASSSRLAVYNEQFF

v_call: TRBV5-4
j_call: TRBJ2-3
cdr3_aa: CASSNRDRGRLDTQYF

v_call: TRBV11-2
j_call: TRBJ1-2
cdr3_aa: CASSLGRGLYGYTF

v_call: TRBV30
j_call: TRBJ2-7
cdr3_aa: CAGITRGTSGTEQYF

v_call: TRBV2
j_call: TRBJ1-2
cdr3_aa: CASLWQPTEYGYTF

v_call: TRBV19
j_call: TRBJ1-2
cdr3_aa: CASRNTGGESYGYTF

v_call: TRBV11-2
j_call: TRBJ2-7
cdr3_aa: CASGTGLSYEQYF

v_call: TRBV2
j_call: TRBJ1-1
cdr3_aa: CASSGQGVRNTEAFF

v_call: TRBV30
j_call: TRBJ2-1
cdr3_aa: CAWSVGRGSYNEQFF

v_call: TRBV7-2
j_call: TRBJ2-7
cdr3_aa: CASSFSPGMGEQYF

v_call: TRBV27
j_call: TRBJ2-1
cdr3_aa: CASSLVSLAGVDEQFF

v_call: TRBV7-7
j_call: TRBJ2-5
cdr3_aa: CASSRRLAGGSSFQETQYF

v_call: TRBV5-4
j_call: TRBJ1-1
cdr3_aa: CASSLPGGNTEAFF

v_call: TRBV19
j_call: TRBJ1-5
cdr3_aa: CASRHRTGTGVGTNQPQHF

v_call: TRBV11-2
j_call: TRBJ1-3
cdr3_aa: CASSLADRVLDTIYF

v_call: TRBV7-3
j_call: TRBJ2-2
cdr3_aa: CASSLGGAANTGELFF

v_call: TRBV21-1
j_call: TRBJ1-5
cdr3_aa: CASTRNQPQHF

v_call: TRBV2
j_call: TRBJ2-2
cdr3_aa: CASSQTSSNTGELFF

v_call: TRBV6-5
j_call: TRBJ2-1
cdr3_aa: CASSYPRTSGSNEQFF